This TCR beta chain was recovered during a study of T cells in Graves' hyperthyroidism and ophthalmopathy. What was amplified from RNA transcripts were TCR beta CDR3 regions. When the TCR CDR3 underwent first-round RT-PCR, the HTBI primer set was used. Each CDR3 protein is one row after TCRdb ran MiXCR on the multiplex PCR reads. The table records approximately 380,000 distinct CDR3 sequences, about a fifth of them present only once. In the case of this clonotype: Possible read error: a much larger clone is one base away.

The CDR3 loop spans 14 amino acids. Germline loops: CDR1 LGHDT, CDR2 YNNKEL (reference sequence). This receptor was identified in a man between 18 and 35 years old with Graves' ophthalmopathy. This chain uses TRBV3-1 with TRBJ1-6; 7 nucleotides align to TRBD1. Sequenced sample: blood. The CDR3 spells CASRHDRENSPHHF. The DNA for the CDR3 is TGTGCCAGCAGACACGACAGGGAAAATTCACCCCACCACTTT.